This TCR beta chain was sequenced in a study of control samples from healthy donors and cancer patients. This clone showed up just once. Other DNA sequences in this specimen translate into the identical CDR3. Sequenced by immunoSEQ multiplex PCR; TCRdb stores in-frame clones only, minus some. The table records approximately 40,000 clones, 90% to 95% of them present only once. Germline V gene lookup returns CDR1 KGHSH and CDR2 LQKENI. This CDR3 has 17 amino acids. V lost 6 bases, J lost 7 bases, and 16 bases stayed unmatched. The material sequenced was blood. The clonotype comes from a woman aged 50 to 60 in good health. The V gene is TRBV18, the J gene TRBJ1-4; 8 bases match TRBD1. CDR3 DNA sequence: TGTGCCAGCTCCCGCGGGACAGGTGCTACAGTTGGTGAAAAACTGTTTTTT. This codes for CASSRGTGATVGEKLFF.